Listed here are 7 T cell receptor beta chains from one sample, sequenced in a study of shared T cell receptors in the human thymus. TCRdb's copy holds only in-frame clones and misses some; the assay was immunoSEQ multiplex PCR. The sample holds some 720,000 clones; around 87% are singletons and the top ten take 0.0085% to 0.012%. This same sample was also taken into another study, of human thymus T cells.

The sequencing sample was made of thymocytes. These TCRs come from a boy younger than two with a congenital heart defect.

With regard to this clone: Mismatch with germline at one junction end may stem from a read error. The J gene is TRBJ1-2, the V gene TRBV4-3, with 7 bases fitting TRBD1. Germline CDR1 is LGHNA and CDR2 is YSLEER. There are 17 residues in the CDR3. CDR3 sequence (DNA): TGCGCCAGCAGCCAAGAGGCCGCAGACAGGGAGGACTATGGCCACACCTTC. Translating gives CASSQEAADREDYGHTF.

This chain uses TRBV23-1 with TRBJ2-7, with TRBD1 as a possible D gene (6 bases). TRBV23-1 is filed as an ORF, its function uncertain. Deletions cut 8 bases from V and 1 base from J, with 12 bases between. CDR3 length: 13 residues. The CDR3 bases are TGCGCCAGCGTGGGGGCAGGATCCTACGAGCAGTACTTC. It translates to CASVGAGSYEQYF.

The chain has TRBV7-2 and TRBJ2-2; 8 bases are a match to TRBD1. Trimming at V came to 5 bases and at J to 6 bases, leaving 8 bases not matched to a gene. The CDR3 covers 15 residues. CDR1 is SGHTA, CDR2 FQGNSA, per germline. CDR3 DNA: TGTGCCAGCAGCCATGGGACAGGCCGTCCCGGGGAGCTGTTTTTT. Amino acid sequence: CASSHGTGRPGELFF.

In nucleotides, the CDR3 is TGTGCCAGCAGTTTCCCCGGGACTAGGGGCCATCATACGCAGTATTTT. Translated, it gives CASSFPGTRGHHTQYF. This sequence joins TRBV27 and TRBJ2-3, with 8 bases matching TRBD2. This CDR3 contains 16 residues. CDR1 MNHEY and CDR2 SMNVEV come from the germline V gene (reference sequence). The J segment lost 7 bases and the V segment lost 3 bases, leaving 12 bases of the junction unmatched.

J is TRBJ2-5 and V is TRBV18; unclear D gene. Trimming pared 1 base from V and 5 bases from J, leaving 5 bases between. The CDR3 totals 12 residues. Germline V gives CDR1 KGHSH, CDR2 LQKENI. This CDR3 is CASSPRRETQYF. The DNA of the CDR3 is TGTGCCAGCTCACCACGGCGGGAGACCCAGTACTTC.

The CDR3 coding sequence is TGTGCCAGCTTGGGGGCAGAGGAGCCCCAGCATTTT. As protein: CASLGAEEPQHF. This chain uses TRBV13 with TRBJ1-5; possibly TRBD1 for D (6 bases). The germline gives CDR1 PRHDT, CDR2 FYEKMQ (reference sequence). V was shortened by 8 bases and J by 8 bases, with 13 bases between the two germline ends. This CDR3 comprises 12 residues.

The CDR3 bases are TGTGCCAGCAGCTTATTGCCGGCGGGAAAAGAGACCCAGTACTTC. Translating it yields CASSLLPAGKETQYF. V and J are TRBV7-6 and TRBJ2-5; D may be TRBD2 (6 bases). Germline loops: CDR1 SGHVS, CDR2 FNYEAQ. CDR3 length: 15 amino acids. V was trimmed by 2 bases and J by 3 bases, leaving 13 bases between them.